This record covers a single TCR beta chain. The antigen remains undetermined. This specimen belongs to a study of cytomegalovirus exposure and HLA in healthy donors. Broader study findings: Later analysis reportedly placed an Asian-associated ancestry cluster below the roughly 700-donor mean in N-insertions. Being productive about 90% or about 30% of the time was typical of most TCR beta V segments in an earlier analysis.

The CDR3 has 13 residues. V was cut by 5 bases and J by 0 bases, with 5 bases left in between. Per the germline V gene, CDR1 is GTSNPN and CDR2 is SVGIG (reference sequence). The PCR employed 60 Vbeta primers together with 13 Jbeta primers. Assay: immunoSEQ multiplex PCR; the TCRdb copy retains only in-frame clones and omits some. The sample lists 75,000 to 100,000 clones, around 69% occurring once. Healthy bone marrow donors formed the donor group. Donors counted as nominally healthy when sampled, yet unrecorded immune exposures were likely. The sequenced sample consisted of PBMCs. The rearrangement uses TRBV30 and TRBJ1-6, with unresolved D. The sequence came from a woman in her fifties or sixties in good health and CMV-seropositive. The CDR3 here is CAWCSSYNSPLHF. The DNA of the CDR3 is TGTGCCTGGTGTAGCTCCTATAATTCACCCCTCCACTTT.